The clone carrying this T cell receptor beta chain was observed at least ten times. Its specificity is unknown. The source of the sample is a study of T cells in Graves' hyperthyroidism and ophthalmopathy. Uncontrolled infection, other autoimmune disease, pregnancy or lactation disqualified patients from enrolment. PBMCs were derived from under 13 ml fresh peripheral blood. What was amplified from RNA transcripts were TCR beta CDR3 regions. HTBI primers were the set used in a first-round RT-PCR of the TCR CDR3. TCRdb itself ran the multiplex PCR reads through MiXCR, one entry per CDR3 protein. The profile shows 350,000 or so distinct CDR3 sequences, less than 20% of them singletons. The study, taken as a whole, reports: Ophthalmopathy stood apart from stable hyperthyroidism in a 13 V-J model. Ophthalmopathy got predicted by the model a median about 6.7 months before its onset.

Trimming cost V 4 bases and J 4 bases, with 13 bases left between them. CDR1 MNHNS and CDR2 SASEGT come from the germline V gene. The CDR3 is made up of 15 amino acids. The sample consisted of blood. The rearrangement joins TRBV6-1 to TRBJ2-2, with D perhaps TRBD1 or TRBD2 (7 bases each). This TCR came from a woman aged 40 to 50 with Graves' ophthalmopathy. In DNA form, the CDR3 reads TGTGCCAGCAGTGGCAGGGGGGGATTCACCGGGGAGCTGTTTTTT. Amino acid sequence: CASSGRGGFTGELFF.